This T cell receptor (beta chain) was sequenced for a study of early T cells in non-severe SARS-CoV-2 infection (dated by TCRdb to the early 2020s). Describing the broader study: Because TCR sequencing was done on bulk RNA from unsorted whole blood, the alpha and beta chains could not be paired. Findings and caveats that apply to the study as a whole: VDJdb matching was skewed toward anti-spike CD8 responses and likely underestimated virus-specific expansions by missing private and CD4 specificities.

This was a case-control study nested in a cohort of healthcare workers in London, UK, who had nasopharyngeal swab PCR tests and blood samples taken every week. Healthcare workers were recruited during the week of the UK lockdown, between 23 and 31 March 2020, and followed weekly for up to roughly 15 weeks. The protocol used for the library was 5' RACE. The sequencer listed for this sample is NextSeq 500. Unique molecular identifiers were attached to individual cDNA molecules in the TCR library protocol so that sequencing error and PCR bias could be corrected. TCR alpha and beta chains were both sequenced, and the abundances of alpha and beta sequences in each sample were closely correlated with each other. Per the authors' processing: V gene, J gene and CDR3 annotation of TCR sequences was performed with Decombinator V4. Expanded TCRs were defined as changing significantly between any two time points under a Poisson model with p below 0.0001. TCR abundances were normalised to the total number of TCRs sequenced per sample and were expressed as counts per million. MAIT TCRs were defined by TRAV1-2 paired with TRAJ12, TRAJ20 or TRAJ33, and iNKT TCRs by TRAV10 paired with TRAJ18. VDJdb, accessed on 1 November 2021, was searched for TCRs annotated for CMV, EBV and SARS-CoV-2, and TCRs annotated for more than one antigen were excluded. The public sequencing data were trimmed at Q25 with fastp and processed into clonotypes with MiXCR by TCRdb, which kept only in-frame beta chains. Identical CDR3 proteins give one entry, which carries the most common genes and DNA. These V and J calls originate from TCRdb's pipeline instead of the authors' own analysis. For this sample there are around 67,000 distinct CDR3 sequences; approximately 13% appear just once. Around 1.3% of the sample is taken by the ten largest.

This clonotype has a count of ten or more. This clone's antigen is unknown. Per-base qualities were not stored, and no clone one base away is much larger. The germline V gene yields LGHNT for CDR1 and FRNRAP for CDR2. Between the V and J ends, shortened by 2 bases and 7 bases respectively, the junction contains 17 bases. The CDR3 numbers 15 residues from cysteine through phenylalanine. Left in the record is the CDR3 DNA by itself, 45 bases read in frame from the first base. This TCR was recovered from an adult who was a healthcare worker with PCR-confirmed SARS-CoV-2 infection or an uninfected control (not recorded which). Here the chain combines TRBV12-5 and TRBJ2-5; confidence is insufficient to name the D gene. Sequencing input: whole blood. The CDR3 region reads CASGLWADQEWTQYF. The nucleotides are TGTGCTAGTGGTTTGTGGGCGGACCAAGAGTGGACCCAGTACTTC.